One T cell receptor beta chain is described in this entry. What this receptor recognizes is not known. Per-base qualities were not stored, and no clone one base away is much larger. This entry is derived from a study of cytomegalovirus exposure and HLA in healthy donors (dated by TCRdb to the late 2010s). In the study overall: An earlier analysis of approximately 550 of the donors reported more than 250 Gb of sequence data and some 120 million unique TCR beta sequences from about 200 million T cells. Typing coverage varied by locus: about 629-640 donors for A, B, C, DRB1 and DQB1; 500 to 550 for DQA1; around 570 for DPA1; 450 to 480 for DPB1. Using immunosequencing, the study profiled T cell repertoires from 550 to 750 subjects and related those repertoires to cytomegalovirus serostatus. Roughly 300 gigabases of sequencing data and around 90 million unique TCR sequences made up an early release that covered approximately 620 HLA-typed donors. Donor age, sex, ethnicity and CMV serostatus were compiled together with the repertoire data. Besides the first cohort of about 730 subjects, a separate validation cohort made up of 120 different subjects was used. Both class I and class II loci were covered by HLA typing, at four-digit resolution. Every repertoire in the discovery cohort had been generated on one and the same sequencing platform. Across some 400 genotyped donors of the cohort, an average of approximately 220,000 unique TCR beta nucleotide sequences per donor were sequenced, and roughly 20% of those sequences were non-productive. An earlier analysis of approximately 640 of the donors applied high-throughput TCR beta sequencing to assess whether each TCR beta V gene segment acted as functional or pseudogenic. The genetic ancestry cluster associated with self-reported Caucasian donors included 81% of the 398 genotyped donors. Rather than using new phenotypic data, the later analysis identified candidate immune exposures from TCR beta sequences and from how often those sequences occurred across donors. Roughly 5 DR-DQ haplotypes were handled as single units for association and clustering because linkage in the cohort was strong. A later analysis re-analyzed previously published TCR beta repertoires from roughly 690 donors and added high-resolution HLA genotyping to study TCR occurrence patterns. The aim of the study was to test whether cataloging public T cell receptors could identify signatures of past pathogen exposure. The study combined high-throughput TCR immunosequencing, statistical association of individual TCRs with disease status, and machine learning to predict cytomegalovirus infection status. A later genetic analysis used genome-wide SNP genotypes for about 55% of the 666 donors, treating that subset as a discovery cohort. Summary of the overall study and its limitations: In an earlier analysis of some 500 of the donors, most TCR beta V segments appeared in productive rearrangements about 87% or about 30% of the time, broadly matching IMGT annotations. About 17 rarely observed V segments, including chromosome 9 orphons, were excluded from the earlier analysis of about 600 of the donors because counts were too low. In this cohort, only TCR beta chains were sequenced, and detectable features were limited by the absence of alpha or paired-chain data. A few of the identified cytomegalovirus-associated TCR beta chains were confirmed in vitro to be specific for cytomegalovirus antigens. Because the 87-base-pair reads could not distinguish some IMGT-functional V segments, including TRBV6-2 and TRBV6-3, those segments were excluded. For the cohort, immune exposure information was limited to CMV serostatus. According to a later analysis, TCR association rates differed among HLA loci, with DRB1 alleles showing the most associated TCRs and HLA-C alleles showing the fewest. An association between a missense DCLRE1C variant and V-gene and J-gene trimming of TCR beta chains was found in a later genetic analysis and replicated in an independent cohort. In a later analysis, most CMV-associated TCR beta chains were found to appear HLA-restricted, with HLA associations seemingly driven largely by CMV exposure. Strong co-occurrence of HLA alleles, especially DR and DQ, made assigning TCR associations to individual alleles difficult. A further reported finding was that TCR beta sequences accurately predicted the HLA-A and HLA-B alleles for most subjects in the first cohort. A later analysis reported that several top co-occurrence clusters appeared linked to parvovirus B19, influenza, CMV and Epstein-Barr virus. Specific HLA alleles were associated with 15,000 to 20,000 TCR beta sequences at a false discovery rate of 0.05 in a later analysis. According to a later genetic analysis, donors in an Asian-associated ancestry cluster had fewer N-insertions in productive TCRs than the approximately 630-donor mean. Because HLA typing was missing for some donors at each locus, association tests included only the typed subset. A cluster of highly shared sequence variants was judged likely to represent a technical artifact of the sequencing pipeline. Compared with equally common non-associated chains, HLA-associated TCR beta chains in a later analysis were more clonally expanded and had lower generation probabilities. The study gave a list of 150 to 200 TCR beta chains associated with cytomegalovirus. According to the authors, the approach could potentially be generalized to other disease states and immunological phenotypes. The classifier was reported to diagnose cytomegalovirus status with high specificity and sensitivity in both the original cohort and the validation cohort. Correlated functional status among segregating V segments might reflect linkage disequilibrium, but an unknown experimental factor could not be ruled out. Presence/absence analyses assumed roughly uniform sequencing depth across donors, an assumption that may not hold. Across donors, most TCR sequences were observed very rarely, whereas some public TCRs were present in many individuals.

Receptor libraries were prepared by the immunoSEQ multiplex PCR assay. A mixture of 60 forward primers for TCR Vbeta segments and 13 reverse primers for TCR Jbeta segments was used in the multiplex PCR. The CDR3 region of rearranged TCR beta genes was amplified from genomic DNA with a multiplex PCR assay. On the Illumina HiSeq System, the amplified TCR beta libraries were sequenced as 87-base-pair reads. For the original study's pipeline: In a later analysis, around 80 million unique TCR beta chains were counted across the 650 to 750 repertoires, and approximately 11 million of these chains were shared by at least two donors. To remove PCR and sequencing errors, raw reads were error-corrected and collapsed into unique sequences using a nearest-neighbor algorithm that merged closely related sequences. CDR3 sequences were aligned to IMGT reference sequences to assign V, D and J gene segments. For a sequence to be retained, at least a six-nucleotide match to both a V gene segment and a J gene segment was required. Rearrangements were classified as productive when the CDR3 lacked stop codons and remained in frame with V and J, and all other rearrangements were classified as non-productive. CDR3 was defined according to IMGT convention as the region running from the second conserved V-encoded cysteine to the conserved J-encoded phenylalanine. The earlier analysis of fewer than 700 of the donors excluded sequences that lacked an unambiguous match to a single V gene segment. In an earlier analysis of several hundred of the donors, V segments were called functional above 56.7% productive rearrangements and were called segregating when the between-donor standard deviation exceeded 5%. A statistical classification framework was developed to diagnose cytomegalovirus status using the catalog of TCR beta chain sequences. In a later analysis, TCR nucleotide sequences were compared against IMGT/GENE-DB human TR gene sequences so that V and J genes could be assigned. The TCRdist pipeline was used in a later analysis to assign CDR3 sequences and most-parsimonious VDJ recombination scenarios. A later analysis defined each TCR beta chain by its CDR3 amino acid sequence plus V-gene family, and excluded reads lacking a unique V-gene family. A later analysis removed nearly 600 highly shared, low-generation-probability nucleotide sequences to deal with suspected cross-contamination and a sequencing artifact. In a later analysis, a clonal expansion index was calculated for each public chain from normalized within-repertoire ranks of inferred template counts. A later analysis computed generation probabilities with a VDJ recombination model fitted to out-of-frame rearrangements, and checked the results against IGoR. A later analysis scored TCR-TCR, TCR-HLA and TCR-CMV co-occurrence with hypergeometric tests, applying a repertoire-size bias correction to TCR pairs. False discovery rates were estimated in a later analysis by permuting HLA or CMV assignments 20 times. In a later analysis, co-occurring TCRs were grouped using DBSCAN, with TCRdist sequence similarity added in when clustering inside HLA-allele-positive subsets. Repertoires with fewer than 30,000 or more than 120,000 public chains were left out of co-occurrence clustering, as were roughly five repertoires with anomalous nucleotide sharing. What TCRdb holds here is the immuneACCESS table cut down to in-frame rearrangements. Part of the clones is not present; checked against another copy, under half of the missing clones reflect an unresolved V gene, and the others are unexplained. D and trimming were read from the DNA, whereas the V and J calls and clone size are those reported in that table. The sample records about 180,000 clones, 85% of which are singletons. The ten largest clones add up to 1% of the sample.

The cohort consisted of approximately 690 healthy bone marrow donors. Cohort members were all nominally healthy when sampled, although unrecorded immune exposures were likely present. The donor tested CMV seronegative, placing the donor among the 350 or so seronegative members of the cohort. Each donor provided a peripheral blood sample, and peripheral blood mononuclear cells were used for TCR beta sequencing. The Qiagen DNeasy Blood Extraction Kit was used to extract genomic DNA from the blood cell samples. Trimming at the junction amounts to 4 bases on V and 0 bases on J, and the germline ends lie 18 bases apart. The CDR3 starts with the cysteine, ends with the phenylalanine, and has 18 residues. Just CDR3 DNA is preserved here, 54 bases in frame from base 1. The germline V gene supplies CDR1 MGHRA and CDR2 YSYEKL.

Material for sequencing was PBMCs. The clonotype was recovered from a boy between 2 and 10 years old in good health and CMV-seronegative. Rearrangement joined TRBV4-1 to TRBJ2-2, and perhaps TRBD1 as D gene, on 6 matching bases. This receptor has the CDR3 CASSPPSDRFANTGELFF. The DNA sequence is TGCGCCAGCAGCCCTCCATCTGACAGGTTTGCGAACACCGGGGAGCTGTTTTTT.